This TCR beta chain was sequenced during a study of T-cell reconstitution after alpha-beta-depleted transplantation in children. TCRbeta library preparation incorporated unique molecular identifiers. Using its own MiXCR run on the PCR reads, TCRdb lists one record per CDR3 protein. The sample yields around 600,000 distinct CDR3 sequences, approximately 16% seen once. This clonotype was counted many times. The CDR3 spans 13 residues. The germline V gene encodes CDR1 DFQATT and CDR2 SNEGSKA (reference sequence). V gave up 7 bases and J gave up 0 bases, with 10 bases separating them. The sequence derives from a human donor who donated a stem cell graft to a child with acute myeloid leukemia. This rearrangement joins TRBV20-1 to TRBJ2-1; D gene ambiguous. Sequenced here: PBMCs from the stem cell graft donor, sampled from the stem cell graft. Here the CDR3 DNA reads TGCAGTGTTAGGTCTGGCTCCTACAATGAGCAGTTCTTC. Its protein product is CSVRSGSYNEQFF.